A selection of T cell receptor beta chains follows, all from one sample in a study of T cell repertoires in cytomegalovirus infection. TCRdb re-analysed the reads in MiXCR, keeping a single row per CDR3 protein. The table includes just over 450,000 distinct CDR3 sequences, about 42% detected once. No antigen has been identified for these receptors. The sequences come from cultured PBMCs, collected from culture after CMV antigen stimulation. Source of these receptors: a human donor in good health (CMV status not recorded). Some clones in this sample may be carry-over from other donors' samples. CDR3s include the opening cysteine and the closing phenylalanine or tryptophan. A D gene is named only where the DNA matches it firmly. Only part of the rows carry a size: once, few, many, or a class if the clone is expanded.

v_call	j_call	d_call	clone_size	cdr3_nt	cdr3_aa
TRBV7-9	TRBJ2-1	.	.	TGTGCCAGCAGCTTAGAGTCTGGGCTAGTCGGGGAGCAGTTCTTC	CASSLESGLVGEQFF
TRBV7-2	TRBJ2-2	.	few	TGTGCCAGCAGCTTATTAGCCGCCGGCTTGGAACTAGACACCGGGGAGCTGTTTTTT	CASSLLAAGLELDTGELFF
TRBV6-5	TRBJ1-1	.	.	TGTGCCAGCAGTCAGCTAGCTCAGGACCTGAACACTGAAGCTTTCTTT	CASSQLAQDLNTEAFF
TRBV7-8	TRBJ2-1	TRBD2	.	TGTGCCAGCAGCTTAGCGAGTAGCGGGACCTACAATGAGCAGTTCTTC	CASSLASSGTYNEQFF
TRBV10-3	TRBJ2-4	.	few	TGTGCCATCAGTGAGTCGGTAGGGATCACACAGTACTTC	CAISESVGITQYF
TRBV28	TRBJ2-1	.	.	TGTGCCAGCAGTTTACCGGGGTCCCAAAATGAGCAGTTCTTC	CASSLPGSQNEQFF
TRBV12-3/TRBV12-4	TRBJ2-1	.	.	TGTGCCAGCAGTCTCAAGGGACGTTACAATGAGCAGTTCTTC	CASSLKGRYNEQFF
TRBV27	TRBJ1-3	.	.	TGTGCCAGCACCATAATAAAGTACAGGGTGAACGGAAACACCATATATTTT	CASTIIKYRVNGNTIYF
TRBV11-2	TRBJ1-4	.	few	TGTGCCAGCAGACAAGACAGAGCTGAAAAACTGTTTTTT	CASRQDRAEKLFF
TRBV12-3/TRBV12-4	TRBJ2-2	TRBD2	.	TGTGCCAGCACTATAGGACTAGCGGGGGGGCCCGCGAACACCGGGGAGCTGTTTTTT	CASTIGLAGGPANTGELFF
TRBV7-8	TRBJ1-1	TRBD1	.	TGTGCCAGCAGCTCGCGACAGGGGGTTGCTTTCTTT	CASSSRQGVAFF
TRBV20-1	TRBJ2-1	TRBD2	.	TGCAGTGCTGTGAGGACTAGCGGGGGGGTCCATGAGCAGTTCTTC	CSAVRTSGGVHEQFF
TRBV7-4	TRBJ2-3	.	.	TGTGCCAGCAGCCCGGGGTGGAGCACAGATACGCAGTATTTT	CASSPGWSTDTQYF
TRBV11-2	TRBJ2-3	.	.	TGTGCCAGCAGCGACTGGTTTGTGGGCACAGATACGCAGTATTTT	CASSDWFVGTDTQYF
TRBV7-2	TRBJ2-1	.	few	TGTGCCAGCAGCTTGGTCACGGCCCGTGAGCAGTTCTTC	CASSLVTAREQFF
TRBV18	TRBJ1-1	.	once	TGTGCCAGCTCACAACACCCTGGGATGAACACTGAAGCTTTCTTT	CASSQHPGMNTEAFF
TRBV18	TRBJ1-5	.	.	TGTGCCAGCTCACCAACGGATTATGAGCCCCAGCATTTT	CASSPTDYEPQHF
TRBV19	TRBJ1-4	.	.	TGTGCCAGTAGTATAGCATTGGGCAAACTGTTTTTT	CASSIALGKLFF
TRBV7-8	TRBJ2-3	.	.	TGTGCCAGCAGCTTTGGGGCAGCGGGCTTCACAGATACGCAGTATTTT	CASSFGAAGFTDTQYF
TRBV5-1	TRBJ1-1	.	.	TGCGCCAGCAGCTTGGTTTCAGGGCAGGCTGAAGCTTTCTTT	CASSLVSGQAEAFF
TRBV7-8	TRBJ2-7	TRBD2	.	TGTGCCAGCAGCTTAGAGACTAGCGTCGCCTACGAGCAGTACTTC	CASSLETSVAYEQYF
TRBV11-2	TRBJ2-1	.	.	TGTGCCAGCAGCTTTCCTATGGATGAGCAGTTCTTC	CASSFPMDEQFF
TRBV2	TRBJ1-5	TRBD1	once	TGTGCCAGCAGGGACGGGCGACAGGGGATTAATCAGCCCCAGCATTTT	CASRDGRQGINQPQHF
TRBV7-9	TRBJ2-2	.	.	TGTGCCAGCAGCCTCCCTGGAAGTTCAGCCGGGGAGCTGTTTTTT	CASSLPGSSAGELFF
TRBV11-2	TRBJ2-3	.	.	TGTGCCAGCAGCTTAAATAGGGCGACAGATACGCAGTATTTT	CASSLNRATDTQYF
TRBV12-3/TRBV12-4	TRBJ2-5	.	.	TGTGCCAGCAGTGGGTCCCGAGAGACCCAGTACTTC	CASSGSRETQYF
TRBV7-9	TRBJ2-2	TRBD2	.	TGTGCCAGCAGCCCTATAGCGGGAGCACTAACCGGGGAGCTGTTTTTT	CASSPIAGALTGELFF
TRBV28	TRBJ2-7	.	.	TGTGCCAGCGGGGGACGGGACATCTCCTACGAGCAGTACTTC	CASGGRDISYEQYF
TRBV19	TRBJ2-5	TRBD1	.	TGTGCCAGTAGTACCAACGACAGGGTCGAGACCCAGTACTTC	CASSTNDRVETQYF
TRBV10-3	TRBJ2-5	.	.	TGTGCCATAGGGGGAGGTAGGGAGACCCAGTACTTC	CAIGGGRETQYF
TRBV7-9	TRBJ2-1	.	.	TGTGCCAGCAGCTTACACCTACAGGGTGAGCAGTTCTTC	CASSLHLQGEQFF
TRBV7-6	TRBJ1-2	.	few	TGTGCCAGCAGCTTACTCGAAGGAGGCTACACCTTC	CASSLLEGGYTF
TRBV28	TRBJ2-3	TRBD2	few	TGTGCCAGCAGTTTGTTGCTAGCGGGGGCGAGTCCTAGCACAGATACGCAGTATTTT	CASSLLLAGASPSTDTQYF
TRBV7-9	TRBJ2-7	.	.	TGTGCCAGCAGCTTAGGTCAGGTTCCCGAGCAGTACTTC	CASSLGQVPEQYF